This TCR beta chain emerged from a study of memory CD4+ T cells and cytomegalovirus serostatus. Overall study findings and caveats: Of 150 to 200 reported CMV TCRbeta sequences, 65 to 85 were found in memory CD4+ repertoires. The CMV-associated TCR signature appears largely within the CD4+ memory repertoire. Median bootstrapped AUC for CMV status was just under 0.97 originally, approximately 0.93 US-trained.

CDR1 SGHVS and CDR2 FQNEAQ come from the germline V gene. The CDR3 runs 15 residues. Unmatched junction bases numbered 3, after V lost 2 bases and J lost 4 bases. Only in-frame clones appear in the TCRdb table, and some are missing; sequencing was by immunoSEQ multiplex PCR. The sample comprises about 59,000 clones, about 81% of which are singletons, and about 0.95% rests with the top ten. Notes on this clone: Its matching antigen is unknown.

The sort gate was single viable CD3+CD4+CD8-CD45RO+ cells for memory CD4+ T cells. This clonotype was sampled from an adult in good health and CMV-seronegative. Sample: memory CD4+ T cells from blood. This chain links TRBV7-8 with TRBJ2-1; 9 bases align to TRBD2. The CDR3 region is CASSLLGLAYNEQFF. DNA for the CDR3: TGTGCCAGCAGCTTACTGGGACTAGCTTACAATGAGCAGTTCTTC.